The 13 T cell receptor beta chains below were found in one sample sequenced in a study of breast tumors, draining lymph nodes, adjacent tissues. TCRdb reprocessed the multiplex PCR reads via MiXCR and lists one record per CDR3 protein. This table holds 200,000 or so distinct CDR3 sequences, over 25% found once. Samples came from axillary lymph nodes draining the breast cancer. Sequencing was carried out using axillary lymph node tissue. The receptor set was obtained from a female donor with breast cancer. Some clones in this sample may be carry-over from other donors' samples.

The chain is built from TRBV2 and TRBJ2-7; 7 nucleotides match TRBD1. CDR1 and CDR2 from the germline V gene are SNHLY and FYNNEI. With 5 bases clipped from V and 0 bases from J, the junction kept 4 bases outside the gene matches. There are 14 residues in the CDR3. As DNA, the CDR3 is TGTGCCAGCAGTCCACGGGACAGCTCCTACGAGCAGTACTTC. Translating it yields CASSPRDSSYEQYF.

Turning to this clonotype: With a much larger clone just one base away, this may be a read error. The rearrangement links TRBV6-2 or TRBV6-3 to TRBJ1-3, with unresolved D. V lost 8 bases, J lost 0 bases, and 14 bases lay in between. CDR3 length: 15 residues. CDR1 is MNHEY and CDR2 is SVGEGT in the germline V gene. For the CDR3, the DNA is TGTGCCAGCCGCAGGACTTCCCGCTCTGGAAACACCATATATTTT. Amino acid sequence: CASRRTSRSGNTIYF.

This clonotype was recorded once. The chain is built from TRBV7-9 and TRBJ1-1; D is possibly TRBD1 (5 bases). The length of the CDR3 is 14 residues. Germline V gene lookup returns CDR1 SEHNR and CDR2 FQNEAQ (reference sequence). The V end was cut by 5 bases, the J end by 5 bases, with 15 bases between. The CDR3 loop is CASSPWGGGTEAFF. The CDR3 nucleotides read TGTGCCAGCAGCCCCTGGGGGGGTGGGACTGAAGCTTTCTTT.

Details on this clonotype: A much larger clone lies a single base off, so this may be a read error. The V gene is TRBV14, the J gene TRBJ2-1; D ambiguous. There are 14 residues in the CDR3. Germline loops: CDR1 SGHDN, CDR2 FVKESK. CDR3 DNA sequence: TGTGCCAGCAGCCAAGACAGTAACTACAATGGGCAGTTCTTC. Amino acids: CASSQDSNYNGQFF.

This clonotype was recorded many times. The chain combines TRBV3-1 with TRBJ2-3; D may be TRBD2 (5 bases). The CDR3 has 15 amino acids. Deletions cut 4 bases from V and 2 bases from J, with 13 bases between. Germline V gene sequence: CDR1 LGHDT, CDR2 YNNKEL (reference sequence). The CDR3 DNA is TGTGCCAGCAGCCTTAGGACTCCCCACACAGATACGCAGTATTTT. Amino acid sequence: CASSLRTPHTDTQYF.

This clonotype has ten or more counts. The chain carries TRBV15 and TRBJ2-6; D remains unclear. Germline V gene lookup returns CDR1 LNHNV and CDR2 YYDKDF (reference sequence). Trimming cost V 0 bases and J 3 bases, with 6 bases left between them. CDR3 size: 15 residues. CDR3 sequence: CATSRESSGANVLTF. The CDR3 nucleotides read TGTGCCACCAGCAGAGAGTCCAGTGGGGCCAACGTCCTGACTTTC.

CDR3 sequence: CASSLRRVGVYEQYF. Written as DNA, the CDR3 is TGTGCCAGCAGCCTCAGACGAGTAGGGGTTTACGAGCAGTACTTC. The chain combines TRBV14 with TRBJ2-7; D might be TRBD1 (5 bases). The CDR3 spans 15 residues. Germline V gene sequence: CDR1 SGHDN, CDR2 FVKESK. Trimming removed 4 bases at V and 4 bases at J, with 17 bases between. The whole variable domain, filled in from reference TRBV14 and TRBJ2-7, reads EAGVTQFPSHSVIEKGQTVTLRCDPISGHDNLYWYRRVMGKEIKFLLHFVKESKQDESGMPNNRFLAERTGGTYSTLKVQPAELEDSGVYFCASSLRRVGVYEQYFGPGTRLTVT.

The V call is TRBV6-2 or TRBV6-3, the J call TRBJ2-1; TRBD2 agrees at 10 bases. Losses at the gene ends were 4 bases for V and 5 bases for J; bases not matched to a gene: 11. The CDR3 is 17 amino acids. Germline CDR1 is MNHEY and CDR2 is SVGEGT. The CDR3 here is CASSSYLLAGGNNEQFF. DNA of the CDR3: TGTGCCAGCAGTTCCTACCTTTTAGCGGGAGGAAACAATGAGCAGTTCTTC.

This clonotype appeared many times. V is TRBV20-1 and J is TRBJ1-5, with D perhaps TRBD1 (5 bases). V was shortened by 5 bases and J by 5 bases, with 13 bases between the two germline ends. There are 13 residues in the CDR3. Germline CDR1 reads DFQATT; CDR2 reads SNEGSKA (reference sequence). This chain's CDR3 is CSAPGGGHQPQHF. CDR3 nucleotide sequence: TGCAGTGCTCCCGGTGGGGGACATCAGCCCCAGCATTTT.

Comment on this clonotype: A much larger clone differs from this one at a single base, so this may be a read error. V usage is TRBV20-1 and J usage is TRBJ2-7; 9 bases align to TRBD2. Germline CDR1 is DFQATT and CDR2 is SNEGSKA (reference sequence). The ends lost 6 bases at V and 2 bases at J; junction bases unmatched: 14. The CDR3 runs to 16 residues. The CDR3 loop is CSATHPLAGAPYEQYF. The CDR3 nucleotides are TGCAGTGCCACCCACCCTTTAGCGGGGGCCCCCTACGAGCAGTACTTC.

This clonotype was seen repeatedly, ten times or more. CDR3 nucleotide sequence: TGTGCCAGTAGTATAGGTAAAAGGATGGCAGGGACCTACGAGCAGTACTTC. Protein product: CASSIGKRMAGTYEQYF. J is TRBJ2-7 and V is TRBV19, with D maybe TRBD1 (5 bases). The CDR3 extends over 17 amino acids. Trimming removed 1 base at V and 2 bases at J, with 18 bases between. Germline V gene sequence: CDR1 LNHDA, CDR2 SQIVND (reference sequence).

The rearrangement links TRBV25-1 to TRBJ2-1; 7 nucleotides line up with TRBD1. J gave up 5 bases and V 7 bases, and 5 bases lay outside the gene matches. Germline values: CDR1 MGHDK, CDR2 SYGVNS. The CDR3 is 13 amino acids. CDR3 nucleotides: TGTGCCAGCATGACAGGGTCTCACAATGAGCAGTTCTTC. Its translation: CASMTGSHNEQFF. Looking up the rest from reference TRBV25-1 and TRBJ2-1 gives the full variable domain: EADIYQTPRYLVIGTGKKITLECSQTMGHDKMYWYQQDPGMELHLIHYSYGVNSTEKGDLSSESTVSRIRTEHFPLTLESARPSHTSQYLCASMTGSHNEQFFGPGTRLTVL.

This clonotype was seen at least ten times. This chain links TRBV12-5 with TRBJ2-2; 12 positions agree with TRBD1. CDR3 length: 15 residues. Germline V gene data show CDR1 as LGHNT and CDR2 as FRNRAP. V was clipped by 6 bases and J by 7 bases; unmatched bases: 6. The CDR3 loop reads CASGRDRGQGGELFF. The CDR3 bases are TGTGCTAGTGGCCGGGACAGGGGGCAGGGCGGGGAGCTGTTTTTT.